The 13 T cell receptor beta chains listed next were all sequenced from one sample in a study of shared clonotypes between healthy human individuals. Sequenced by immunoSEQ multiplex PCR; TCRdb stores in-frame clones only, minus some. The table includes roughly 2.5 million clones, roughly 92% detected once. Sequenced material: naive CD4+ T cells sorted from blood. Subset: CD45RA+ positively selected. These receptors originate from a man aged 18-30 years in good health.

This clone has only one observation. The V gene is TRBV6-5, the J gene TRBJ1-2; D uncertain. Trimming took 0 bases from V and 4 from J, leaving 9 bases between them. CDR1 MNHEY and CDR2 SVGAGI come from the germline V gene. The length of the CDR3 is 14 residues. The CDR3 DNA reads as TGTGCCAGCAGTTACTCGCCTGGTCTCTATGGCTACACCTTC. Translation gives CASSYSPGLYGYTF.

This clone was observed once. Other DNA sequences in this specimen translate into the identical CDR3. The rearrangement uses TRBV19 and TRBJ2-1, with TRBD1 matching 8 bases. Germline V gives CDR1 LNHDA, CDR2 SQIVND (reference sequence). V trimming: 5 bases; J trimming: 8 bases; junction bases outside the gene matches: 5. The CDR3 runs 13 residues. CDR3 region: CASSPGQGHEQFF. In DNA form, the CDR3 reads TGTGCCAGTAGTCCCGGACAGGGCCATGAGCAGTTCTTC.

The chain joins TRBV4-1 to TRBJ2-6; possibly TRBD1 for D (5 bases). Germline CDR1 MGHRA, CDR2 YSYEKL. The CDR3 length is 22 residues. V was shortened by 2 bases and J by 0 bases, with 26 bases between the two germline ends. CDR3 in amino acids: CASSQLRVGAPIRLSGANVLTF. The CDR3 DNA reads TGCGCCAGCAGCCAACTCCGGGTAGGGGCCCCCATCAGACTCTCTGGGGCCAACGTCCTGACTTTC.

The CDR3, as DNA: TGTGCCAGCAGCGATGGGGGGCCAGTGAGTACCGGGGAGCTGTTTTTT. Encoded protein: CASSDGGPVSTGELFF. The genes are TRBV5-6 and TRBJ2-2, with D perhaps being TRBD1 or TRBD2 (6 bases each). The CDR3 has 16 residues. Germline-derived CDR1 and CDR2 are SGHDT and YYEEEE. V was cut by 4 bases and J by 5 bases, with 18 bases left in between.

This clone has a single count. This specimen includes other DNA sequences encoding the same CDR3. Here the CDR3 DNA reads TGTGCCAGCAGCTTTCGTGGGGGCAATCAGCCCCAGCATTTT. Translating gives CASSFRGGNQPQHF. The rearrangement uses TRBV5-6 and TRBJ1-5; the D is unclear. V was clipped by 2 bases and J by 2 bases, with 8 bases between them. CDR3 length: 14 residues. CDR1 is SGHDT and CDR2 is YYEEEE in the germline V gene.

V is TRBV15 and J is TRBJ2-7; D ambiguous. The length of the CDR3 is 14 residues. Trimming pared 0 bases from V and 2 bases from J, leaving 8 bases between. The germline V gene has CDR1 LNHNV and CDR2 YYDKDF (reference sequence). CDR3 nucleotide sequence: TGTGCCACCAGCAGAGAAGTCGGCACCTACGAGCAGTACTTC. Protein product: CATSREVGTYEQYF.

The rearrangement joins TRBV19 to TRBJ2-3; weak D call: TRBD1 (6 bases). V gave up 6 bases and J gave up 0 bases, with 10 bases separating them. The germline V gene encodes CDR1 LNHDA and CDR2 SQIVND (reference sequence). CDR3 length: 14 residues. The CDR3 bases are TGTGCCAGTAGCCAACAGGGAAGCACAGATACGCAGTATTTT. This sequence encodes CASSQQGSTDTQYF.

This chain joins TRBV6-6 and TRBJ2-3; a weak D match, TRBD2 (6 bases). Germline assignment: CDR1 MNHNY and CDR2 SVGAGI (reference sequence). This CDR3 has 13 residues. Trimming shortened V by 6 bases and J by 8 bases, and 15 bases separated the two germline ends. The DNA for the CDR3 is TGTGCCAGCAGGACGGAGGGTGAGGGTACGCAGTATTTT. This codes for CASRTEGEGTQYF.

The sample holds one count of this clone. The V gene is TRBV29-1, the J gene TRBJ2-1, with D perhaps TRBD1 (6 bases). The CDR3 sequence is 13 residues long. From germline, CDR1 is SQVTM and CDR2 ANQGSEA. V lost 4 bases, J lost 5 bases, and 12 bases lay in between. The CDR3 sequence: CSVVVQGHNEQFF. CDR3 in DNA: TGCAGCGTTGTCGTACAGGGACACAATGAGCAGTTCTTC.

The genes are TRBV19 and TRBJ1-1, with 9 bases lining up with TRBD1. Germline values: CDR1 LNHDA, CDR2 SQIVND (reference sequence). The CDR3 has 12 residues. Unmatched junction bases numbered 5, after V lost 4 bases and J lost 11 bases. CDR3 loop: CASSTQQGAAFF. The DNA for the CDR3 is TGTGCCAGTAGTACTCAACAGGGGGCGGCTTTCTTT.

The chain uses TRBV4-3 and TRBJ2-5; D unresolved. Gene TRBJ2-7 matches the end of the DNA better, so the J call may be wrong. Germline loops: CDR1 LGHNA, CDR2 YSLEER. The CDR3 is 13 amino acids. The CDR3 nucleotides are TGCGCCAGCAGCCAAGAGCTCGTCTACGAGCAGTACTTC. Its protein product is CASSQELVYEQYF.

Concerning this clone: Distinct nucleotide sequences in the sample also encode this CDR3. J is TRBJ1-1 and V is TRBV6-5; D is unclear. The length of the CDR3 is 15 residues. Trimming took off 0 bases at V and 0 bases at J, with 8 bases between the two ends. CDR1 and CDR2 from the germline V gene are MNHEY and SVGAGI. CDR3 nucleotide sequence: TGTGCCAGCAGTTACTCTTCAGGATTGAACACTGAAGCTTTCTTT. This encodes CASSYSSGLNTEAFF.

This chain joins TRBV30 and TRBJ1-4; the D is unclear. CDR1 GTSNPN and CDR2 SVGIG come from the germline V gene (reference sequence). There are 13 residues in the CDR3. Trimming left V 2 bases short and J 7 bases short, with 11 bases between. This CDR3 reads CAWSTLWGEKLFF. The CDR3 nucleotides read TGTGCCTGGAGTACCCTTTGGGGTGAAAAACTGTTTTTT.